The clone carrying this T cell receptor (beta chain) was detected many times. Samples came from axillary lymph nodes draining the breast cancer. This record comes from a study of breast tumors, draining lymph nodes, adjacent tissues. TCRdb itself ran the multiplex PCR reads through MiXCR, one entry per CDR3 protein. The repertoire holds some 200,000 distinct CDR3 sequences, with roughly 31% as singletons. Sequencing was performed on axillary lymph node tissue. The TCR originated in a female donor with breast cancer. Some clones in this sample may be carry-over from other donors' samples.

The CDR3 sequence is CASSYTGTGAAGNTIYF. Here the CDR3 DNA reads TGTGCCAGCAGCTACACCGGGACAGGGGCGGCCGGAAACACCATATATTTT. The V and J genes are TRBV5-5 and TRBJ1-3, with TRBD1 matching over 10 bases. Unmatched junction bases numbered 10, after V lost 3 bases and J lost 4 bases. Germline V gene lookup returns CDR1 SGHKS and CDR2 YYEKEE (reference sequence). The CDR3 has 17 amino acids.